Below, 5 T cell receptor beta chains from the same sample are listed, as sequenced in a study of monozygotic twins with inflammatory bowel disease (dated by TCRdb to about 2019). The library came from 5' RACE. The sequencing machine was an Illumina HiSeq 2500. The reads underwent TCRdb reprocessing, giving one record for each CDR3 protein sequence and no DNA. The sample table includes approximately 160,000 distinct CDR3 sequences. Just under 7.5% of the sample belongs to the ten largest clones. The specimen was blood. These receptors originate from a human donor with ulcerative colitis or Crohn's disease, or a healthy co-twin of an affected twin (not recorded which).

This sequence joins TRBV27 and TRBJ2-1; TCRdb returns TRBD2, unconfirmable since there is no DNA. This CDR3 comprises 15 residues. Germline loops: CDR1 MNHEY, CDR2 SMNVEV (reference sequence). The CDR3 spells CASSSSLAGAKGQFF.

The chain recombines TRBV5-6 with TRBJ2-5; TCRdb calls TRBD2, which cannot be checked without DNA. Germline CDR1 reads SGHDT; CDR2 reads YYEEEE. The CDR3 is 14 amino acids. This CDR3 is CASSSQGGEETQYF.

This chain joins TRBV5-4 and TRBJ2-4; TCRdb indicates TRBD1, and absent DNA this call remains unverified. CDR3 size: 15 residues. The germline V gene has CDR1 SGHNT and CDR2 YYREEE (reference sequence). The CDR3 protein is CASRVQGGLGNIQYF.

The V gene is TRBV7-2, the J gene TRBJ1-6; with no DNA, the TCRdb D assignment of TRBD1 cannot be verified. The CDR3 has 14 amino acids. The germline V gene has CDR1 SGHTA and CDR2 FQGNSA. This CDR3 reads CASSLAAGNSPLHF.

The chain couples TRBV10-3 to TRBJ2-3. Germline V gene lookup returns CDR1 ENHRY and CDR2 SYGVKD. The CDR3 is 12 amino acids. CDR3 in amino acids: CAISESGDTQYF.